These 6 T cell receptor beta chains share one sample of origin, sequenced in a study of blood T cells in healthy people across ages. Sample-barcoded 5' priming and a J-beta primer mix drove a second PCR of about 6 to 11 cycles. From the 5' RACE reads, TCRdb called clonotypes with MiXCR, one entry per CDR3 protein. The data contain 600,000 to 1,000,000 distinct CDR3 sequences, 58% of them seen just once; the ten biggest clones take up 22%. Input material: blood. Source of these receptors: a man younger than 45 in good health.

This chain uses TRBV6-5 with TRBJ1-5; weak D call: TRBD1 (6 bases). This CDR3 spans 15 amino acids. V lost 5 bases, J lost 10 bases, and 21 bases lay in between. Germline values: CDR1 MNHEY, CDR2 SVGAGI. This CDR3 is CASSKDGAGAQPQHF. CDR3 DNA sequence: TGTGCCAGCAGTAAAGATGGGGCAGGGGCACAACCCCAGCATTTT.

This chain links TRBV5-1 with TRBJ1-5; D gene ambiguous. The germline gives CDR1 SGHRS, CDR2 YFSETQ. The CDR3 has 13 amino acids. Trimming cost V 5 bases and J 5 bases, with 11 bases left between them. The CDR3 nucleotides are TGCGCCAGCAGATTAATGGAGGATCAGCCCCAGCATTTT. It encodes CASRLMEDQPQHF.

This clonotype occurred a few times. The chain uses TRBV20-1 and TRBJ2-1; TRBD2 matches at 12 bases. The ends lost 1 base at V and 8 bases at J; junction bases unmatched: 9. The CDR3 runs to 16 residues. Germline V gives CDR1 DFQATT, CDR2 SNEGSKA (reference sequence). This chain's CDR3 is CSARGETSGRWDEQFF. The CDR3 coding sequence is TGCAGTGCTAGAGGAGAGACTAGCGGGAGATGGGATGAGCAGTTCTTC.

This clonotype was observed a few times. This sequence joins TRBV6-6 and TRBJ2-7, with TRBD1 identical over 9 bases. Germline V gene sequence: CDR1 MNHNY, CDR2 SVGAGI (reference sequence). The ends lost 6 bases at V and 3 bases at J; junction bases unmatched: 6. The CDR3 extends over 14 amino acids. The CDR3 DNA reads as TGTGCCAGCAGGAAAGGACAGGGGAGCTACGAGCAGTACTTC. It yields the protein CASRKGQGSYEQYF.

The V call is TRBV27, the J call TRBJ2-2; 8 nucleotides align to TRBD2. Germline CDR1 is MNHEY and CDR2 is SMNVEV (reference sequence). This CDR3 contains 18 residues. Trimming at V came to 2 bases and at J to 3 bases, leaving 11 bases not matched to a gene. CDR3 nucleotide sequence: TGTGCCAGCAGTTTAGGGTCTGGGCGGGAGGCGGACACCGGGGAGCTGTTTTTT. Translated: CASSLGSGREADTGELFF.

The chain is built from TRBV20-1 and TRBJ2-5, with 7 bases that match TRBD1. The J call may be incorrect, as the DNA end agrees better with TRBJ2-7. CDR1 is DFQATT and CDR2 is SNEGSKA in the germline V gene (reference sequence). This CDR3 has 14 amino acids. This CDR3 reads CSARRTGALDEQYF. CDR3 in DNA: TGCAGTGCTAGAAGAACAGGGGCTCTGGACGAGCAGTACTTC.